These 10 T cell receptor beta chains came from one sample sequenced in a study of blood T cells in healthy people across ages. The authors ran a second PCR of roughly 7 to 11 cycles using a sample-barcoded 5' primer and a J-beta primer mix. TCRdb called the 5' RACE reads again in MiXCR, with one record for every CDR3 protein. The repertoire consists of about 680,000 distinct CDR3 sequences, with about half occurring once and the leading ten covering around a third. Input material: blood. The receptors were gathered from a woman aged 55-70 years in good health.

The chain uses TRBV7-2 and TRBJ2-7; perhaps D is TRBD1 or TRBD2 (6 bases each). Germline values: CDR1 SGHTA, CDR2 FQGNSA. Trimming removed 5 bases at V and 7 bases at J, with 18 bases between. The CDR3 totals 14 residues. CDR3 region: CASSGGRTSNEQYF. CDR3 in DNA: TGTGCCAGCAGCGGGGGGCGCACTAGCAATGAGCAGTACTTC.

V is TRBV2 and J is TRBJ2-3, with D uncertain. Trimming removed 4 bases at V and 6 bases at J, with 11 bases between. Germline V lookup: CDR1 SNHLY, CDR2 FYNNEI. The CDR3 extends over 13 amino acids. The chain's CDR3 is CASSVSFSDTQYF. As DNA, the CDR3 is TGTGCCAGCAGTGTCAGTTTTTCGGATACGCAGTATTTT.

The rearrangement links TRBV27 to TRBJ1-2, with D unresolved. The CDR3 is 15 residues long. Germline V gene data show CDR1 as MNHEY and CDR2 as SMNVEV (reference sequence). Trimming shortened V by 8 bases and J by 2 bases, and 18 bases separated the two germline ends. The CDR3 sequence: CASRLSGTGNYGYTF. The DNA for the CDR3 is TGTGCCAGCCGCCTGTCGGGAACGGGAAACTATGGCTACACCTTC.

This clonotype was seen at least ten times. The rearrangement uses TRBV3-1 and TRBJ1-2; possible D gene TRBD1, 5 bases. Trimming stripped 4 bases from V and 8 bases from J, with 11 bases between. CDR1 and CDR2 (germline): LGHDT, YNNKEL (reference sequence). The CDR3 has 12 amino acids. The chain's CDR3 is CASSPRDSGYTF. The CDR3 bases are TGTGCCAGCAGCCCCCGGGACTCCGGCTACACCTTC.

This clonotype was found a few times. The gene calls are TRBV4-3 and TRBJ1-5, with 7 bases lining up with TRBD1. The CDR3 sequence is 14 residues long. Germline V gives CDR1 LGHNA, CDR2 YSLEER. V gave up 0 bases and J gave up 10 bases; unmatched junction bases: 6. In DNA form, the CDR3 reads TGCGCCAGCAGCCAAGATCTACAGGGGAAACCCCAGCATTTT. It yields the protein CASSQDLQGKPQHF.

The gene calls are TRBV18 and TRBJ1-1, with a weak D call TRBD1 (6 bases). Trimming stripped 0 bases from V and 8 bases from J, with 13 bases between. This CDR3 spans 14 amino acids. Germline values: CDR1 KGHSH, CDR2 LQKENI. CDR3 nucleotides: TGTGCCAGCTCACCACCGGACAGCCTTCTAGAAGCTTTCTTT. It is translated as CASSPPDSLLEAFF.

V and J are TRBV4-2 and TRBJ2-1; weak D call: TRBD2 (5 bases). This CDR3 region has 13 residues. Trimming stripped 4 bases from V and 9 bases from J, with 13 bases between. The germline gives CDR1 LGHNA, CDR2 YNFKEQ. CDR3 amino acids: CASSPAPGSEQFF. DNA of the CDR3: TGTGCCAGCAGCCCAGCCCCGGGAAGTGAGCAGTTCTTC.

In this sample, this clonotype turned up once. The V and J genes are TRBV2 and TRBJ2-3; D remains unclear. This CDR3 has 13 residues. Trimming took 3 bases from V and 6 from J, leaving 10 bases between them. Germline V gene data show CDR1 as SNHLY and CDR2 as FYNNEI. CDR3 sequence reads: CASSESRPDTQYF. CDR3 coding DNA: TGTGCCAGCAGTGAGAGCAGGCCGGATACGCAGTATTTT.

This chain connects TRBV5-1 to TRBJ2-3, with D possibly TRBD2 on 5 matching bases. Germline loops: CDR1 SGHRS, CDR2 YFSETQ. This CDR3 comprises 15 residues. Trimming took off 1 base at V and 1 base at J, with 10 bases between the two ends. CDR3 DNA: TGCGCCAGCAGCTTGATGATCGGGGGCACAGATACGCAGTATTTT. Translating it yields CASSLMIGGTDTQYF.

This clonotype was picked up a small number of times. The chain is built from TRBV28 and TRBJ2-7, with 8 bases identical to TRBD1. Germline V CDR1 and CDR2: MDHEN, SYDVKM. V lost 6 bases, J lost 0 bases, and 4 bases stayed unmatched. The CDR3 spans 14 residues. The CDR3 sequence: CASSTGGPSYEQYF. Written as DNA, the CDR3 is TGTGCCAGCAGCACAGGGGGGCCCTCCTACGAGCAGTACTTC.